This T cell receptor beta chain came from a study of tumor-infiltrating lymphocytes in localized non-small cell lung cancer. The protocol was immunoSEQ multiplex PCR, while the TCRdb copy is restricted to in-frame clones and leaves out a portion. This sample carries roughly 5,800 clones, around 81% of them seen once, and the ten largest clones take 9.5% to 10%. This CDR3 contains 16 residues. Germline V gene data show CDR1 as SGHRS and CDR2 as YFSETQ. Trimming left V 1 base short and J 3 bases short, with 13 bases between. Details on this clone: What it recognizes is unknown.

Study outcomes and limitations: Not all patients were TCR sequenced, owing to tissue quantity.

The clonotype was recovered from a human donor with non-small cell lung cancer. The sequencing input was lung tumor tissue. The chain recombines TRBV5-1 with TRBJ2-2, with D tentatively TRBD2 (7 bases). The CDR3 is CASSLTGGADTGELFF. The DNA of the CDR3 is TGCGCCAGCAGCTTGACGGGGGGCGCAGACACCGGGGAGCTGTTTTTT.